This T cell receptor (beta chain) stems from a study of blood T cells in healthy people across ages. It was with a sample-barcoded 5' primer and a J-beta primer mix that a second PCR of about 6 to 12 cycles was run. Every cDNA molecule carried a tag from a template-switch adaptor bearing 12 random nucleotides. Each CDR3 protein gets one entry after TCRdb re-called the 5' RACE reads with MiXCR. The sample includes 1.5 million to 2 million distinct CDR3 sequences, roughly 27% of them seen just once. Study findings and constraints: Roughly linearly, TCR beta diversity per million T cells fell as age increased.

Germline V gene data show CDR1 as SGHTA and CDR2 as FQGNSA. The length of the CDR3 is 14 residues. This clonotype has a handful of counts. What it recognizes is unknown. The germline gene is not matched at one end of the junction; a read error may be the cause. The chain employs TRBV7-2 and TRBJ2-7; TRBD2 agrees at 7 bases. This clonotype originated in a woman in her twenties or thirties in good health. The sequenced sample consisted of blood. The chain's CDR3 is CSSSPAPSGYEQYF. In DNA, the CDR3 is TGTTCCAGCAGCCCCGCCCCTAGCGGATACGAGCAGTACTTC. The whole variable domain, filled in from reference TRBV7-2 and TRBJ2-7, reads GAGVSQSPSNKVTEKGKDVELRCDPISGHTALYWYRQSLGQGLEFLIYFQGNSAPDKSGLPSDRFSAERTGGSVSTLTIQRTQQEDSAVYLCSSSPAPSGYEQYFGPGTRLTVT.